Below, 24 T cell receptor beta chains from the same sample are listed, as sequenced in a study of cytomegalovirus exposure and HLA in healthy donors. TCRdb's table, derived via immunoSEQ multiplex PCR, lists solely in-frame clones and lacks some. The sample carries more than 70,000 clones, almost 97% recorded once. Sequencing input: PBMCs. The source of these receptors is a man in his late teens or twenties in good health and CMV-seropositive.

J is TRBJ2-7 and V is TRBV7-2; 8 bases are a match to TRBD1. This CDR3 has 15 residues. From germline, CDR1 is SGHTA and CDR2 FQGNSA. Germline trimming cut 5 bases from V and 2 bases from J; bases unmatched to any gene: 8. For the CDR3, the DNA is TGTGCCAGCAGCCGGCCAGGGACAGGACCCTACGAGCAGTACTTC. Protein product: CASSRPGTGPYEQYF.

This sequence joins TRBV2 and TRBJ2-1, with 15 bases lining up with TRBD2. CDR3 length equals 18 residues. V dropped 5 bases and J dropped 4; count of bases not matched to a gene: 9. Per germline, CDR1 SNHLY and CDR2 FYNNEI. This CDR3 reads CASSTLGLAGGKYNEQFF. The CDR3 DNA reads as TGTGCCAGCAGTACCCTCGGACTAGCGGGGGGGAAATACAATGAGCAGTTCTTC.

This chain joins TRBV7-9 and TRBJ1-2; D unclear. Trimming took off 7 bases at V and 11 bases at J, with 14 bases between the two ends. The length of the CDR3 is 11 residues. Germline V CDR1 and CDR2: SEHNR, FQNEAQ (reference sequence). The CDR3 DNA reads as TGTGCCAGCACCCCCTTACCCGGTTACACCTTC. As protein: CASTPLPGYTF.

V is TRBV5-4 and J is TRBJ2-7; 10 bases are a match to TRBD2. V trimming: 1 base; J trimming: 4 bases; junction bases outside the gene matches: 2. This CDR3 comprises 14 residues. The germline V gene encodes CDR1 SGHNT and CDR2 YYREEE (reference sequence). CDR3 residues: CASSLSGRAYEQYF. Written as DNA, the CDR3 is TGTGCCAGCAGCTTGAGCGGGAGGGCTTACGAGCAGTACTTC.

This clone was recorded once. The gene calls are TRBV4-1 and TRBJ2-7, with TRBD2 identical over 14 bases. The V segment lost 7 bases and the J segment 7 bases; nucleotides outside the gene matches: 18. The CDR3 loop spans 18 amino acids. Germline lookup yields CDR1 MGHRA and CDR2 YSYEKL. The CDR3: CASKKGSGLAGEFLEQYF. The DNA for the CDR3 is TGCGCCAGCAAGAAAGGGTCGGGACTAGCGGGAGAGTTCCTTGAGCAGTACTTC.

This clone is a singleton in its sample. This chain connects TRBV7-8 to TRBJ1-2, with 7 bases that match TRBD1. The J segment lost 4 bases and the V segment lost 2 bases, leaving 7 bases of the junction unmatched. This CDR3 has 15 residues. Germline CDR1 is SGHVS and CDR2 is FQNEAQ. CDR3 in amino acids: CASSLRGQARYGYTF. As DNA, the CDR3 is TGTGCCAGCAGCTTACGAGGACAGGCTCGCTATGGCTACACCTTC.

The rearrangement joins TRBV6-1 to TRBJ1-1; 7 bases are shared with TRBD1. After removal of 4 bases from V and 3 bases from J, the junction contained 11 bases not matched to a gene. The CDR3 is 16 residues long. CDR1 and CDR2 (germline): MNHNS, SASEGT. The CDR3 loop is CASSAYRQGPDTEAFF. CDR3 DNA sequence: TGTGCCAGCAGTGCCTATAGACAGGGACCCGACACTGAAGCTTTCTTT.

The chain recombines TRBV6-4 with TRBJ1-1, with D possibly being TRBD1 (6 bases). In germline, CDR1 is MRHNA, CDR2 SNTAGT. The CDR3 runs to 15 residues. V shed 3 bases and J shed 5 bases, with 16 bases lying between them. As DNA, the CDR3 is TGTGCCAGCAGTGAATCGCTGGGGGGGGCGACTGAAGCTTTCTTT. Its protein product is CASSESLGGATEAFF.

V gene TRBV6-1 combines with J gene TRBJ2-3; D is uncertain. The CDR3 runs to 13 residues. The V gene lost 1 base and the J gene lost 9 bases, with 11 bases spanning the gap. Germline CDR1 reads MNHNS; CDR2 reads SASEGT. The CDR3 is CASSEGPSGTQYF. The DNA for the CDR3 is TGTGCCAGCAGTGAAGGCCCTAGTGGCACGCAGTATTTT.

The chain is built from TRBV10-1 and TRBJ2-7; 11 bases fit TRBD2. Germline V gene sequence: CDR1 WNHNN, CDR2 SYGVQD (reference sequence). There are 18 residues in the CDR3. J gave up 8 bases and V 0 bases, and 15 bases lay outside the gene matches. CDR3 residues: CASSESDSSGGGYEKQYF. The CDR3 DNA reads TGCGCCAGCAGTGAGTCAGATAGTAGCGGGGGGGGATACGAGAAGCAGTACTTC.

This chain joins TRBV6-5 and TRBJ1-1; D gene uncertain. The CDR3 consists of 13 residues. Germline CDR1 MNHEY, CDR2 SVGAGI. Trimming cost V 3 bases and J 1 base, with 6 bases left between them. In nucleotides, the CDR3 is TGTGCCAGCAGTTATCGGTGGAACACTGAAGCTTTCTTT. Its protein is CASSYRWNTEAFF.

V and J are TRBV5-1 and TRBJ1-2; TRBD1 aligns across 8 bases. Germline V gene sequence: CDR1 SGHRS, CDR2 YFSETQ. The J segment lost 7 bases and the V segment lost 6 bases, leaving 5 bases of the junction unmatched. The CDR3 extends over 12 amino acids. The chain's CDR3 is CASNDRGSGYTF. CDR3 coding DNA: TGCGCCAGCAACGACAGGGGATCTGGCTACACCTTC.

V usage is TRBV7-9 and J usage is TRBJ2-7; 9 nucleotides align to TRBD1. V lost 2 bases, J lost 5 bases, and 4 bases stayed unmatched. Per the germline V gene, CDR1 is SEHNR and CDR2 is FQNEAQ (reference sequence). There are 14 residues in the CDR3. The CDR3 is CASSLRTGADEQYF. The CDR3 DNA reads TGTGCCAGCAGCTTACGGACAGGGGCTGACGAGCAGTACTTC.

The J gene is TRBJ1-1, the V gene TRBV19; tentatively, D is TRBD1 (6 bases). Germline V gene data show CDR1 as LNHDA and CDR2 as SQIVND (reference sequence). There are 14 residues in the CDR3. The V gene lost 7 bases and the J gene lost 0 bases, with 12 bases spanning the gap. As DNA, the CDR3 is TGTGCCAGTAAGGACAGCGCAATGAACACTGAAGCTTTCTTT. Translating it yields CASKDSAMNTEAFF.

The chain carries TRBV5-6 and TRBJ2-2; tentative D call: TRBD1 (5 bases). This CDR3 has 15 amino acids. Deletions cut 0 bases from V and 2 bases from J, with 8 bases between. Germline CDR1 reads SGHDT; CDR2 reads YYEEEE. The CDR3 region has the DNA TGTGCCAGCAGCTTGGGTCAGGGAAACACCGGGGAGCTGTTTTTT. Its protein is CASSLGQGNTGELFF. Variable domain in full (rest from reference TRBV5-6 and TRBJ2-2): DAGVTQSPTHLIKTRGQQVTLRCSPKSGHDTVSWYQQALGQGPQFIFQYYEEEERQRGNFPDRFSGHQFPNYSSELNVNALLLGDSALYLCASSLGQGNTGELFFGEGSRLTVL.

The CDR3, as DNA: TGTGCCAGCAGTTTATCGCGTACGGGAGCTAACTATGGCTACACCTTC. Translated, it gives CASSLSRTGANYGYTF. This sequence joins TRBV27 and TRBJ1-2; D gene ambiguous. V lost 0 bases and J lost 0, with 11 bases in between. Germline V gene sequence: CDR1 MNHEY, CDR2 SMNVEV (reference sequence). The CDR3 has 16 residues.

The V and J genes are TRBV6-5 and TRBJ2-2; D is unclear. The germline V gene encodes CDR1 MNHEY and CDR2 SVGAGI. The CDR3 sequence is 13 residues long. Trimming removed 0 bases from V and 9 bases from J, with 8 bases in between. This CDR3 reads CASSYSRYRELFF. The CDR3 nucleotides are TGTGCCAGCAGTTACTCACGGTACCGGGAGCTGTTTTTT.

The CDR3 spells CASSQDPPLRGRHEQYF. CDR3 in DNA: TGCGCCAGCAGCCAAGATCCCCCCTTACGAGGGCGGCACGAGCAGTACTTC. The chain joins TRBV4-1 to TRBJ2-7; possibly TRBD2 for D (5 bases). The germline CDR1 and CDR2 sequences are MGHRA and YSYEKL. V was pared by 0 bases and J by 5 bases, with 20 bases between. This CDR3 has 17 residues.

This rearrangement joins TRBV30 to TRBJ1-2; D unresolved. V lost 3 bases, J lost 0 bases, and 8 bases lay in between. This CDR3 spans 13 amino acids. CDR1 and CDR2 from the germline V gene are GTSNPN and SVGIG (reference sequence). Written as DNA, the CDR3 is TGTGCCTGGAGGAATACAGCTAACTATGGCTACACCTTC. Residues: CAWRNTANYGYTF.

The CDR3 is CASSSLQGNEQYF. For the CDR3, the DNA is TGTGCCAGCAGCTCCTTACAGGGAAACGAGCAGTACTTC. V and J are TRBV11-2 and TRBJ2-7; TRBD1 might be the D (6 bases). Germline CDR1 is SGHAT and CDR2 is FQNNGV. The V and J ends lost 4 bases and 5 bases respectively, with 12 bases between them. This CDR3 comprises 13 residues.

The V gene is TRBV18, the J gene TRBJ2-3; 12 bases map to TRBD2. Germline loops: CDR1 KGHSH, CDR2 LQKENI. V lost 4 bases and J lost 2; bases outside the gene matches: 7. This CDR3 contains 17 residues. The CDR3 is CASSRRTSGVLTDTQYF. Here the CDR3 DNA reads TGTGCCAGCTCACGACGGACTAGCGGGGTACTCACAGATACGCAGTATTTT.

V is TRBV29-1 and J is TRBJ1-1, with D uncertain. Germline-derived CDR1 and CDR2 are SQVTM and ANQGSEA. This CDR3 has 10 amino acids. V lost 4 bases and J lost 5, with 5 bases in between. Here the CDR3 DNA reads TGCAGCGTTGCGTTGACTGAAGCTTTCTTT. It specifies CSVALTEAFF.

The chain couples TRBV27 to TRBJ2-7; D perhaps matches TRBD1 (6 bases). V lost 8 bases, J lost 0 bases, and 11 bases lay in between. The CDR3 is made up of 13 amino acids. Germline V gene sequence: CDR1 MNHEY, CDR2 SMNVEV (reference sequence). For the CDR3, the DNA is TGTGCCAGCGGACTGGGGGCCTCCTACGAGCAGTACTTC. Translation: CASGLGASYEQYF.

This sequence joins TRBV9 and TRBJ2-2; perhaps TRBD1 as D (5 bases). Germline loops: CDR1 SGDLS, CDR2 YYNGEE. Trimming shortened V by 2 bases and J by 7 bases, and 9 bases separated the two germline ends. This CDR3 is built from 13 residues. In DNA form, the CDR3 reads TGTGCCAGCAGCGTCCTTACAGGCGGGGAGCTGTTTTTT. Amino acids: CASSVLTGGELFF.